Following are 31 T cell receptor beta chains from one sample sequenced in a study of T cells expressing NK-cell markers (dated by TCRdb to about 2020). The library was prepared using 5' RACE. This sample was sequenced with an Illumina HiSeq 2000. TCRdb reanalyzed the reads, keeping one entry per CDR3 protein sequence and omitting DNA. Per the sample table, the count is over 150,000 distinct CDR3 sequences. Around 35% of the sample rests with the top ten. The sample taken for sequencing was blood T cells: a sorted CD56 or NKG2C T cell subset, CD4+ or CD8+ T cells, or bulk PBMC T cells (not recorded which). The receptors originated from a woman in her fifties or sixties in good health. Donor details come from another sample of the same person, matched by shared clones.

This chain uses TRBV20-1 with TRBJ2-3; TCRdb outputs TRBD2, but without DNA this stays unchecked. The CDR3 sequence is 15 residues long. Germline V lookup: CDR1 DFQATT, CDR2 SNEGSKA (reference sequence). CDR3 sequence: CSARDPSGVGDTQYF.

The J gene is TRBJ1-5, the V gene TRBV19; TCRdb's D call of TRBD1 is untestable without DNA. The germline V gene has CDR1 LNHDA and CDR2 SQIVND (reference sequence). The CDR3 has 14 amino acids. The CDR3 reads CASSILGENQPQHF.

The chain joins TRBV27 to TRBJ2-1; checking the TCRdb D call of TRBD2 is not possible without DNA. This CDR3 has 14 amino acids. CDR1 and CDR2 (germline): MNHEY, SMNVEV (reference sequence). CDR3 loop: CASSDASGSDEQFF.

V is TRBV27 and J is TRBJ2-2; checking the TCRdb D call of TRBD2 is not possible without DNA. The CDR3 sequence is 13 residues long. Germline values: CDR1 MNHEY, CDR2 SMNVEV (reference sequence). CDR3 amino acids: CASTGLAAGELFF.

The rearrangement links TRBV12-3 or TRBV12-4 to TRBJ2-1; no DNA is available, so the TRBD1 call from TCRdb remains unchecked. The CDR3 runs to 17 residues. The CDR3 sequence: CASSSSPPGTGRNEQFF.

The chain couples TRBV3-1 to TRBJ2-5; the D call of TRBD2 rests on TCRdb alone, since no DNA is present to check it. The CDR3 has 16 residues. Germline CDR1 and CDR2: LGHDT and YNNKEL (reference sequence). The CDR3 spells CASSHTGASNQETQYF.

The rearrangement uses TRBV6-5 and TRBJ1-1; without DNA, the TCRdb call of TRBD1 cannot be checked. Germline V gives CDR1 MNHEY, CDR2 SVGAGI. The CDR3 is 14 amino acids. The CDR3: CASSADRANTEAFF.

The rearrangement joins TRBV10-1 to TRBJ2-7; TCRdb indicates TRBD1, and absent DNA this call remains unverified. This CDR3 comprises 13 residues. Germline CDR1 WNHNN, CDR2 SYGVQD (reference sequence). The CDR3 sequence: CASSEDRVGEQYF.

The genes are TRBV28 and TRBJ1-1. CDR3 length: 14 amino acids. Germline values: CDR1 MDHEN, CDR2 SYDVKM. CDR3 residues: CASSFGQVNTEAFF.

V is TRBV9 and J is TRBJ2-3; there is no DNA to check the TCRdb D call of TRBD2. This CDR3 region has 16 residues. In germline, CDR1 is SGDLS, CDR2 YYNGEE. The CDR3 protein is CASSVVSGRNTDTQYF.

The chain is built from TRBV5-1 and TRBJ2-1; the D call of TRBD2 rests on TCRdb alone, since no DNA is present to check it. Germline V gene lookup returns CDR1 SGHRS and CDR2 YFSETQ. The CDR3 extends over 17 amino acids. CDR3 sequence reads: CASSLERGGGPHNEQFF.

This CDR3 reads CASSLAMGGNEQFF. The chain uses TRBV5-1 and TRBJ2-1; no DNA is available, so the TRBD1 call from TCRdb remains unchecked. The CDR3 is made up of 14 amino acids. CDR1 and CDR2 from the germline V gene are SGHRS and YFSETQ. Full variable domain (outside the CDR3, taken from reference TRBV5-1 and TRBJ2-1): KAGVTQTPRYLIKTRGQQVTLSCSPISGHRSVSWYQQTPGQGLQFLFEYFSETQRNKGNFPGRFSGRQFSNSRSEMNVSTLELGDSALYLCASSLAMGGNEQFFGPGTRLTVL.

The rearrangement links TRBV2 to TRBJ2-4; TCRdb outputs TRBD1, but without DNA this stays unchecked. The germline CDR1 and CDR2 sequences are SNHLY and FYNNEI. The CDR3 loop spans 17 amino acids. The CDR3 region is CASSEAQRDGAKNIQYF.

This CDR3 reads CASEGGGETQYF. V usage is TRBV2 and J usage is TRBJ2-5; as DNA is missing, the TRBD2 call by TCRdb cannot be tested. Looked up from germline, CDR1 is SNHLY and CDR2 is FYNNEI. The CDR3 has 12 residues.

V usage is TRBV10-3 and J usage is TRBJ1-1. Germline lookup yields CDR1 ENHRY and CDR2 SYGVKD. The CDR3 is 12 residues long. CDR3 sequence: CAISESGGQAFF.

The gene calls are TRBV19 and TRBJ2-7; TCRdb indicates TRBD2, and absent DNA this call remains unverified. Germline V CDR1 and CDR2: LNHDA, SQIVND (reference sequence). The CDR3 consists of 14 residues. The CDR3 is CATTHSGSSYEQYF. Supplemented by reference TRBV19 and TRBJ2-7, the full variable domain reads DGGITQSPKYLFRKEGQNVTLSCEQNLNHDAMYWYRQDPGQGLRLIYYSQIVNDFQKGDIAEGYSVSREKKESFPLTVTSAQKNPTAFYLCATTHSGSSYEQYFGPGTRLTVT.

CDR3 region: CASCAVSGNTIYF. V gene TRBV4-1 combines with J gene TRBJ1-3. CDR3 length equals 13 residues. Germline assignment: CDR1 MGHRA and CDR2 YSYEKL.

The CDR3 region is CASSLDGDPGEPQHF. The V call is TRBV5-1, the J call TRBJ1-5; the TCRdb call, TRBD1, lacks DNA for checking. The CDR3 is made up of 15 amino acids. Germline V gene lookup returns CDR1 SGHRS and CDR2 YFSETQ.

This chain connects TRBV12-3 or TRBV12-4 to TRBJ2-3. The CDR3 is made up of 12 amino acids. The CDR3 protein is CASHKMGETQYF.

The gene calls are TRBV20-1 and TRBJ2-1; without DNA, the TCRdb call of TRBD2 cannot be checked. Germline lookup yields CDR1 DFQATT and CDR2 SNEGSKA (reference sequence). The CDR3 covers 16 residues. This CDR3 is CSARDRRAGGPGEQFF.

This chain connects TRBV29-1 to TRBJ2-1; TCRdb lists TRBD2, though no DNA is available to test this call. Per the germline V gene, CDR1 is SQVTM and CDR2 is ANQGSEA. The CDR3 has 14 amino acids. The CDR3: CSVLGTSGHNEQFF.

The chain employs TRBV29-1 and TRBJ2-5. Germline V gene sequence: CDR1 SQVTM, CDR2 ANQGSEA. The CDR3 totals 12 residues. CDR3 residues: CSLRESQETQYF. The variable domain in full, with the rest retrieved from reference TRBV29-1 and TRBJ2-5, is SAVISQKPSRDICQRGTSLTIQCQVDSQVTMMFWYRQQPGQSLTLIATANQGSEATYESGFVIDKFPISRPNLTFSTLTVSNMSPEDSSIYLCSLRESQETQYFGPGTRLLVL.

This sequence joins TRBV21-1 and TRBJ1-1. TRBV21-1 represents a pseudogene. The CDR3 totals 14 residues. CDR3 amino acids: CASSKGELNTEAFF.

V and J are TRBV5-1 and TRBJ2-1; with no DNA, the TCRdb D assignment of TRBD1 cannot be verified. CDR1 is SGHRS, CDR2 YFSETQ, per germline. The length of the CDR3 is 14 residues. The CDR3 loop is CASSLRAGGNEQFF.

The genes are TRBV6-2 or TRBV6-3 and TRBJ2-1. The CDR3 consists of 13 residues. The V gene's germline CDR1 is MNHEY and CDR2 SVGEGT. CDR3: CASNLDTYNEQFF.

The rearrangement joins TRBV3-1 to TRBJ2-3; there is no DNA to check the TCRdb D call of TRBD2. The CDR3 totals 17 residues. Germline CDR1 reads LGHDT; CDR2 reads YNNKEL (reference sequence). The CDR3 here is CASTQGPSGSFTDTQYF.

V usage is TRBV27 and J usage is TRBJ2-5. This CDR3 has 11 residues. Germline V gene lookup returns CDR1 MNHEY and CDR2 SMNVEV (reference sequence). The CDR3 here is CASRGLETQYF.

The rearrangement links TRBV5-5 to TRBJ2-1. In germline, CDR1 is SGHKS, CDR2 YYEKEE (reference sequence). The CDR3 loop spans 16 amino acids. CDR3 amino acids: CASSSTLTSSYNEQFF.

The rearrangement joins TRBV12-5 to TRBJ1-5; TCRdb's assignment of TRBD1 cannot be checked, as there is no DNA. The germline gives CDR1 LGHNT, CDR2 FRNRAP. The CDR3 extends over 15 amino acids. The CDR3 here is CASGLTGASDQPQHF.

V is TRBV7-6 and J is TRBJ2-7; there is no DNA to check the TCRdb D call of TRBD1. Germline CDR1 SGHVS, CDR2 FNYEAQ. The CDR3 runs 15 residues. The CDR3 sequence is CASSPGTDFSYEQYF.

The chain carries TRBV11-2 and TRBJ2-7; TCRdb lists TRBD2, though no DNA is available to test this call. This CDR3 contains 13 residues. Germline loops: CDR1 SGHAT, CDR2 FQNNGV. The CDR3 loop reads CASSYYREGEQYF.